One sample yielded the 5 T cell receptor beta chains listed below, sequenced in a study of chemoradiotherapy in HPV16-positive cancers. The protocol was immunoSEQ multiplex PCR, while the TCRdb copy is restricted to in-frame clones and leaves out a portion. The sample shows 25,000 to 30,000 clones, 90% to 95% of them seen only once. Here the sequenced sample was blood, taken from a patient who underwent chemoradiotherapy. The receptors come from a human donor with HPV-associated anogenital cancer.

The CDR3 coding sequence is TGTGCCAGCAGTAGAATGGGGCCGGAGGGGGCGGCCTACGAGCAGTACTTC. It is translated as CASSRMGPEGAAYEQYF. The chain employs TRBV27 and TRBJ2-7, with D perhaps matching TRBD1 (7 bases). CDR1 and CDR2 (germline): MNHEY, SMNVEV (reference sequence). Trimming pared 5 bases from V and 2 bases from J, leaving 22 bases between. The CDR3 covers 17 residues.

V and J are TRBV6-6 and TRBJ2-3, with 11 bases lining up with TRBD1. With 6 bases clipped from V and 8 bases from J, the junction kept 4 bases outside the gene matches. Per germline, CDR1 MNHNY and CDR2 SVGAGI (reference sequence). The CDR3 is made up of 13 amino acids. The CDR3 sequence: CASRGQGEGTQYF. DNA of the CDR3: TGTGCCAGCAGGGGACAGGGGGAAGGTACGCAGTATTTT.

CDR3 loop: CASSRDRDQPQHF. The CDR3 DNA is TGTGCCAGCAGCCGGGACAGGGACCAGCCCCAGCATTTT. The rearrangement links TRBV5-6 to TRBJ1-5, with 9 nucleotides matching TRBD1. Trimming cost V 4 bases and J 7 bases; bases outside gene matches: 3. Germline V lookup: CDR1 SGHDT, CDR2 YYEEEE. The CDR3 length is 13 residues.

CDR3 coding DNA: TGCAGCGTTGTACTCCAGGCAACATTAAACATTCAGTACTTC. Its protein is CSVVLQATLNIQYF. This chain joins TRBV29-1 and TRBJ2-4; D gene ambiguous. In germline, CDR1 is SQVTM, CDR2 ANQGSEA. Trimming removed 4 bases at V and 6 bases at J, with 16 bases between. This CDR3 comprises 14 residues.

Comments on this clone: Other DNA sequences from this sample encode an identical CDR3 as well. The chain uses TRBV2 and TRBJ1-1; D perhaps matches TRBD1 (5 bases). Germline assignment: CDR1 SNHLY and CDR2 FYNNEI. The V gene lost 2 bases and the J gene lost 0 bases, with 7 bases spanning the gap. The CDR3 is 14 residues long. CDR3 sequence: CASSEQGMNTEAFF. The CDR3 DNA is TGTGCCAGCAGTGAACAGGGAATGAACACTGAAGCTTTCTTT.